This T cell receptor (beta chain) was found in a study of graft-versus-host responses after intestinal transplantation. Worth noting for this clone: As yet, its antigen is unknown.

The data were produced by immunoSEQ multiplex PCR, yet TCRdb's version contains in-frame clones alone and is incomplete. Of about 150,000 clones listed, about 93% were seen once; the top ten hold around 0.19%. CDR3 size: 19 residues. V was pared by 2 bases and J by 11 bases, with 22 bases of the junction left unmatched. Germline CDR1 is SGHNT and CDR2 is YYREEE (reference sequence). This chain links TRBV5-4 with TRBJ2-5, with TRBD1 identical over 12 bases. Specimen: unstimulated CD4+ T cells sorted from spleen or lymph node cells, collected before intestinal transplant. This clonotype originated in a human donor who received an intestinal transplant. CDR3 sequence: CASSLFPGQGAVRPREQYF. Here the CDR3 DNA reads TGTGCCAGCAGCTTATTCCCGGGACAGGGGGCAGTACGACCAAGAGAGCAGTACTTC.